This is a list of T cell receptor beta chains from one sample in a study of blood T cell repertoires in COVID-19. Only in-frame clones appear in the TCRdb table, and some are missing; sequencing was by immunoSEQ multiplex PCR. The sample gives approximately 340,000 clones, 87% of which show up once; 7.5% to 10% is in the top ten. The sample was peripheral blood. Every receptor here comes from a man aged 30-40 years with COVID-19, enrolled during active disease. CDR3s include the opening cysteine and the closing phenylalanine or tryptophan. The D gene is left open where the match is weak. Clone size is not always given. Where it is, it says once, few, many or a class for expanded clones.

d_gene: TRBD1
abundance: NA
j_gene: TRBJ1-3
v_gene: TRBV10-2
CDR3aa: CATSTGWGNTIYF
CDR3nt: TGCGCCACTTCGACAGGGTGGGGAAACACCATATATTTT

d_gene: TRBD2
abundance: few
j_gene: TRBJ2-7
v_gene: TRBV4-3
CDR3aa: CASSQGPGTSGSSYEQYF
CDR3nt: TGCGCCAGCAGCCAAGGCCCCGGGACTAGCGGGAGTTCCTACGAGCAGTACTTC

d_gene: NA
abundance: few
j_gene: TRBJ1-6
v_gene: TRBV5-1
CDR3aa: CASSLDGLAASPLHF
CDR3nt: TGCGCCAGCAGCTTGGATGGTTTGGCCGCCTCACCCCTCCACTTT

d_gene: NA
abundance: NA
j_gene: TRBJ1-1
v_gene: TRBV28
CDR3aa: CASSLFSVNTEAFF
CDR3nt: TGTGCCAGCAGTTTATTTTCCGTGAACACTGAAGCTTTCTTT

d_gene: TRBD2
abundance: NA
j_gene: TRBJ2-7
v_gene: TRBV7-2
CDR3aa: CASSLGTSGTPLGEQYF
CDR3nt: TGTGCCAGCAGCTTGGGGACTAGCGGGACCCCCCTTGGGGAGCAGTACTTC

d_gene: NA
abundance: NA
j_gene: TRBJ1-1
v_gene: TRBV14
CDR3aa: CASSPRSDEAFF
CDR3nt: TGTGCCAGCAGCCCGCGGTCGGATGAAGCTTTCTTT

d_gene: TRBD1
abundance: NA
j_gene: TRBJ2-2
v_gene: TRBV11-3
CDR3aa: CASSLGYAGGHGELFF
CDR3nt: TGTGCCAGCAGCTTAGGATATGCAGGGGGTCACGGGGAGCTGTTTTTT

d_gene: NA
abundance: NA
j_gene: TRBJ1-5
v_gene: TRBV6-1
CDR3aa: CASSENSPHQPQHF
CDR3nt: TGTGCCAGCAGTGAAAACAGTCCTCATCAGCCCCAGCATTTT

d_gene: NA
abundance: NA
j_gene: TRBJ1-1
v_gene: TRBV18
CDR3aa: CASSPGTPNTEAFF
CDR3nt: TGTGCCAGCTCACCAGGGACACCGAACACTGAAGCTTTCTTT

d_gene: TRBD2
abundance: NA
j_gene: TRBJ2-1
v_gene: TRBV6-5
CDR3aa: CASTTGTSGRNEQFF
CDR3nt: TGTGCCAGCACTACCGGGACTAGCGGTAGGAATGAGCAGTTCTTC

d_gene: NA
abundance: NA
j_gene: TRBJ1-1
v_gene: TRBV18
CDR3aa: CASSPAGVSTEAFF
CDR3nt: TGTGCCAGCTCACCTGCAGGGGTGAGCACTGAAGCTTTCTTT

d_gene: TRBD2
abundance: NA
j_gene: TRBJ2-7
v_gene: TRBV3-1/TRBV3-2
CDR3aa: CASSPIPGLAVYEQYF
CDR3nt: TGTGCCAGCAGCCCTATCCCGGGACTAGCGGTCTACGAGCAGTACTTC

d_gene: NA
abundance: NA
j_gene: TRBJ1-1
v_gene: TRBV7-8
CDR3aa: CASSLVTANTEAFF
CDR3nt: TGTGCCAGCAGCTTAGTTACAGCCAACACTGAAGCTTTCTTT

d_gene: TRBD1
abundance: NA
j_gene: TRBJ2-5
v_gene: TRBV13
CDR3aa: CASTRTGGAETQYF
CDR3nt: TGTGCCAGCACCCGGACAGGGGGCGCAGAGACCCAGTACTTC

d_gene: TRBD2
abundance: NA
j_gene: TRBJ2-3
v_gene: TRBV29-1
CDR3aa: CSVRTSGGVISGTDTQYF
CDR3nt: TGCAGCGTTAGGACTAGCGGGGGGGTAATATCAGGCACAGATACGCAGTATTTT

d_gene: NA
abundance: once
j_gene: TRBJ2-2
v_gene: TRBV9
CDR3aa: CASSVGGGNTGELFF
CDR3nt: TGTGCCAGCAGCGTAGGGGGCGGAAACACCGGGGAGCTGTTTTTT

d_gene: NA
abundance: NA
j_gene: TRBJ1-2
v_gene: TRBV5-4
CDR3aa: CASSFRTANYGYTF
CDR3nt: TGTGCCAGCAGCTTCAGGACAGCTAACTATGGCTACACCTTC

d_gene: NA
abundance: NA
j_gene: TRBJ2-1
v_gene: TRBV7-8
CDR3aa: CASRLTSGSSYNEQFF
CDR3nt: TGTGCCAGCAGATTAACGTCGGGGAGCTCCTACAATGAGCAGTTCTTC

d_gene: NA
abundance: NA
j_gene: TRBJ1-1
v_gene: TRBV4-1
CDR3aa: CASSQTRGMGNTEAFF
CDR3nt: TGCGCCAGCAGCCAAACCAGGGGAATGGGGAACACTGAAGCTTTCTTT

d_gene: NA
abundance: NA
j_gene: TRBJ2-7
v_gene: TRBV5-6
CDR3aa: CASSLTDEQYF
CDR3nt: TGTGCCAGCAGCTTGACAGACGAGCAGTACTTC